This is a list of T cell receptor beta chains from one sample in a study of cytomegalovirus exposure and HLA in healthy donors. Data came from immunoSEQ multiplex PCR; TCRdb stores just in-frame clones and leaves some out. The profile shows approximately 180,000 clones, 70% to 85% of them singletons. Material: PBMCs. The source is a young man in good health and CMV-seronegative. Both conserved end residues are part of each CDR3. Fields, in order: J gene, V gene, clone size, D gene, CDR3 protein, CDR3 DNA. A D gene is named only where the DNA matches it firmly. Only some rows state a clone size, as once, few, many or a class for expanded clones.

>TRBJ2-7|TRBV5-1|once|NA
CASSLASRSEQYF
TGCGCCAGCAGCTTGGCGTCCAGGTCCGAGCAGTACTTC
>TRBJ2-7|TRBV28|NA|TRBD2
CATGGATSASYEQYF
TGTGCCACCGGGGGGGCTACGTCTGCTTCCTACGAGCAGTACTTC
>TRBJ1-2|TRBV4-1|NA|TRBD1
CASSQEIGTGYGYTF
TGCGCCAGCAGCCAAGAAATCGGGACAGGCTATGGCTACACCTTC
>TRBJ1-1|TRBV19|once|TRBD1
CASSIEGAGWTEAFF
TGTGCCAGTAGTATCGAGGGGGCAGGATGGACTGAAGCTTTCTTT
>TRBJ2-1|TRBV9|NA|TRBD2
CASTDSGGSNEQFF
TGTGCCAGCACCGATTCGGGGGGTAGCAATGAGCAGTTCTTC
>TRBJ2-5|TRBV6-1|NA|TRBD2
CASRIAGGPEETQYF
TGTGCCAGCAGAATAGCGGGGGGCCCTGAAGAGACCCAGTACTTC
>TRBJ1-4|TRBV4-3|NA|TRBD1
CASSQPDRGNEKLFF
TGCGCCAGCAGCCAACCGGACAGGGGTAATGAAAAACTGTTTTTT
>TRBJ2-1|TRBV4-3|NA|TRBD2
CASSRGTSGRVGLGDEQFF
TGCGCCAGCAGCCGAGGGACTAGCGGGAGGGTGGGACTTGGGGACGAGCAGTTCTTC
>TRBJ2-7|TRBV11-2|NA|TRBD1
CAGNRGQYF
TGTGCCGGAAACAGGGGGCAGTACTTC
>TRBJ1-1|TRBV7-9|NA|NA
CSSSSNGGQMNTEAFF
TGTTCCAGCAGCTCAAACGGTGGACAGATGAACACTGAAGCTTTCTTT
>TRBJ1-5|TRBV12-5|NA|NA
CASGPNQPQHF
TGTGCTAGTGGTCCGAATCAGCCCCAGCATTTT
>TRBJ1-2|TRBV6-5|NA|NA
CASSPGGLGYTF
TGTGCCAGCAGTCCCGGTGGACTAGGCTACACCTTC
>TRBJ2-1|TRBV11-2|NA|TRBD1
CASSLGDRTYNEQFF
TGTGCCAGCAGCTTAGGGGACAGGACCTACAATGAGCAGTTCTTC
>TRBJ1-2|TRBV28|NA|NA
CASSLFRLVNYGYTF
TGTGCCAGCAGTTTATTCCGTCTTGTTAACTATGGCTACACCTTC
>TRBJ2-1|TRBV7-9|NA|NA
CASSLVNSFKNEQFF
TGTGCCAGCAGCTTAGTAAACAGTTTTAAAAATGAGCAGTTCTTC
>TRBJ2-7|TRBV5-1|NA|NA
CASSLSSGALVEQYF
TGCGCCAGCAGCTTGTCTTCGGGTGCCTTGGTCGAGCAGTACTTC
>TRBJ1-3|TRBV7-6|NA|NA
CASSLGAGAGNTIYF
TGTGCCAGCAGCTTAGGGGCAGGGGCTGGAAACACCATATATTTT
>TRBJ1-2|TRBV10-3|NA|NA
CAISGSDYGYTF
TGTGCCATCAGTGGTTCTGACTATGGCTACACCTTC
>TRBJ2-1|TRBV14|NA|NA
CASSHLGGREQFF
TGTGCCAGCAGCCACCTCGGTGGGAGGGAGCAGTTCTTC
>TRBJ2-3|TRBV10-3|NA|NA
CATMDGGLTDTQYF
TGTGCCACCATGGACGGAGGACTCACAGATACGCAGTATTTT
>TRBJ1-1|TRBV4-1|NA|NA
CASSQDRRTSRGAFF
TGCGCCAGCAGCCAAGATAGGAGGACCTCTCGGGGAGCTTTCTTT
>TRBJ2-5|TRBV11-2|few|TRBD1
CASSMTGAQETQYF
TGTGCCAGCAGCATGACAGGGGCCCAAGAGACCCAGTACTTC
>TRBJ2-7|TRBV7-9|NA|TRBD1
CASSPVGQGLYEQYF
TGTGCCAGCAGCCCGGTGGGACAGGGTCTCTACGAGCAGTACTTC
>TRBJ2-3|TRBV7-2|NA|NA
CASSLVAGPADTQYF
TGTGCCAGCAGCTTAGTGGCGGGGCCGGCTGATACGCAGTATTTT
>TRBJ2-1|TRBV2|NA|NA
CASRLGLEFF
TGTGCCAGCAGACTAGGGCTGGAGTTCTTC
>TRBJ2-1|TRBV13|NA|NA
CASSPLGVSDLSSYNEQFF
TGTGCCAGCAGCCCTCTTGGAGTTAGCGATCTCAGCTCCTACAATGAGCAGTTCTTC
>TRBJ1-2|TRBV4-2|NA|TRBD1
CASSQVSTGRYGYTF
TGTGCCAGCAGCCAAGTCTCGACAGGGCGCTATGGCTACACCTTC
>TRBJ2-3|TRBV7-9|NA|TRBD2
CASSPPGLAATDTQYF
TGTGCCAGCAGCCCCCCGGGACTAGCGGCCACAGATACGCAGTATTTT
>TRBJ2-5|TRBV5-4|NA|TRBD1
CASSLGQEETQYF
TGTGCCAGCAGCCTCGGACAGGAAGAGACCCAGTACTTC
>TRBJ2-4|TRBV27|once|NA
CASSLSLARAKNIQYF
TGTGCCAGCAGTCTCTCTCTAGCTAGGGCCAAAAACATTCAGTACTTC
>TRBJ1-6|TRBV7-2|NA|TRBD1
CASRETGGPLHF
TGTGCCAGCAGGGAGACAGGGGGTCCCCTCCACTTT
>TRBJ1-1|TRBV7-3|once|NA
CASRGQPNTEAFF
TGTGCCAGTCGCGGACAGCCTAACACTGAAGCTTTCTTT
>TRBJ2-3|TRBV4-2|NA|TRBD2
CASSQGSGRATDTQYF
TGTGCCAGCAGCCAAGGTAGCGGGAGGGCAACAGATACGCAGTATTTT
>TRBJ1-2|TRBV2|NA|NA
CASTGRRNYGYTF
TGTGCCAGCACAGGCAGACGCAACTATGGCTACACCTTC
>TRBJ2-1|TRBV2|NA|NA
CASSVDGSSYNEQFF
TGTGCCAGCAGTGTTGACGGGAGCTCCTACAATGAGCAGTTCTTC
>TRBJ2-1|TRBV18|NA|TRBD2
CASSPITSRGRSEQFF
TGTGCCAGCTCACCGATCACCTCTCGCGGGAGATCTGAGCAGTTCTTC
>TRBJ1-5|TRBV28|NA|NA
CASRTSRIKQPQHF
TGTGCCAGCAGAACCAGCAGGATAAAACAGCCCCAGCATTTT
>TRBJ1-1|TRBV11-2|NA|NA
CASSLGGVAEAFF
TGTGCCAGCAGCTTAGGGGGAGTCGCTGAAGCTTTCTTT
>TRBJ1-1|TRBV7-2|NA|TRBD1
CASSLEEEQGEAFF
TGTGCCAGCAGCTTAGAAGAGGAACAGGGGGAAGCTTTCTTT